The 19 T cell receptor beta chains below all came from one sample that was sequenced in a study of cytomegalovirus exposure and HLA in healthy donors. 13 Jbeta primers and 60 Vbeta primers were used for the PCR. The assay was immunoSEQ multiplex PCR, and TCRdb's table has in-frame clones only and misses some. Among around 140,000 clones listed, less than 85% were seen once. The material sequenced was PBMCs. Every receptor here comes from a man aged 35 to 55 in good health and CMV-seronegative.

This clone was picked up one time. The gene calls are TRBV7-8 and TRBJ1-1; TRBD1 agrees at 10 bases. CDR1 SGHVS and CDR2 FQNEAQ come from the germline V gene. The CDR3 is 16 amino acids. V dropped 8 bases and J dropped 4; count of bases not matched to a gene: 13. In DNA, the CDR3 is TGTGCCAGCGTTTCCAATCTTGGACAGGGGGGCACTGAAGCTTTCTTT. Translated: CASVSNLGQGGTEAFF. The full variable domain, in which reference TRBV7-8 and TRBJ1-1 provide the parts outside the CDR3, is GAGVSQSPRYKVAKRGQDVALRCDPISGHVSLFWYQQALGQGPEFLTYFQNEAQLDKSGLPSDRFFAERPEGSVSTLKIQRTQQEDSAVYLCASVSNLGQGGTEAFFGQGTRLTVV.

V gene TRBV27 combines with J gene TRBJ2-7, with D possibly being TRBD2 (5 bases). The germline CDR1 and CDR2 sequences are MNHEY and SMNVEV (reference sequence). The CDR3 is made up of 12 amino acids. The V end was cut by 2 bases, the J end by 3 bases, with 5 bases between. The CDR3 region has the DNA TGTGCCAGCAGTTTACGGGGCTACGAGCAGTACTTC. Protein sequence: CASSLRGYEQYF.

This clone was recorded once. The chain uses TRBV7-8 and TRBJ1-6, with D perhaps TRBD1 (6 bases). This CDR3 is built from 16 residues. Germline CDR1 and CDR2: SGHVS and FQNEAQ. The V and J ends lost 7 bases and 0 bases respectively, with 13 bases between them. This chain's CDR3 is CASKITGTSYNSPLHF. DNA for the CDR3: TGTGCCAGCAAAATCACAGGGACCTCCTATAATTCACCCCTCCACTTT.

The rearrangement links TRBV5-1 to TRBJ1-1; 8 nucleotides agree with TRBD1. In germline, CDR1 is SGHRS, CDR2 YFSETQ. There are 14 residues in the CDR3. Trimming at V came to 0 bases and at J to 5 bases, leaving 3 bases not matched to a gene. The CDR3 nucleotides are TGCGCCAGCAGCTTGGGGGACAGGAAGACTGAAGCTTTCTTT. Protein product: CASSLGDRKTEAFF.

V gene TRBV4-1 combines with J gene TRBJ2-7, with D perhaps matching TRBD2 (6 bases). The CDR3 runs to 19 residues. Deletions cut 4 bases from V and 2 bases from J, with 27 bases between. Germline lookup yields CDR1 MGHRA and CDR2 YSYEKL. The CDR3 here is CASSPKEEGLVGGTYEQYF. CDR3 coding DNA: TGCGCCAGCAGCCCCAAGGAGGAGGGCCTTGTGGGAGGAACCTACGAGCAGTACTTC.

The rearrangement joins TRBV27 to TRBJ2-1; 12 bases fit TRBD2. There are 20 residues in the CDR3. The V segment lost 6 bases and the J segment 0 bases; nucleotides outside the gene matches: 15. Germline values: CDR1 MNHEY, CDR2 SMNVEV (reference sequence). As DNA, the CDR3 is TGTGCCAGCAGCCCGGGGACGGCGAGGACTAGCGGGGTCTCCTACAATGAGCAGTTCTTC. This gives the protein CASSPGTARTSGVSYNEQFF.

The rearrangement uses TRBV10-3 and TRBJ2-3, with TRBD2 identical over 14 bases. Unmatched junction bases numbered 8, after V lost 4 bases and J lost 5 bases. There are 17 residues in the CDR3. Looked up from germline, CDR1 is ENHRY and CDR2 is SYGVKD. The CDR3 protein is CAISVTPGLAGEDTQYF. In DNA form, the CDR3 reads TGTGCCATCAGTGTGACCCCGGGACTAGCGGGAGAAGATACGCAGTATTTT.

The J gene is TRBJ2-7, the V gene TRBV19, with a tentative D call TRBD1 (6 bases). V lost 5 bases and J lost 2, with 10 bases in between. CDR1 LNHDA and CDR2 SQIVND come from the germline V gene (reference sequence). The length of the CDR3 is 13 residues. The CDR3 is CASSWAGAYEQYF. CDR3 coding DNA: TGTGCCAGTAGTTGGGCAGGGGCCTACGAGCAGTACTTC.

This clone was seen only a few times. The chain uses TRBV25-1 and TRBJ1-1; D unclear. V lost 4 bases and J 2 bases, leaving 5 bases between the germline ends. CDR1 and CDR2 from the germline V gene are MGHDK and SYGVNS. The CDR3 has 12 residues. The CDR3: CASSVLNTEAFF. DNA of the CDR3: TGTGCCAGCAGTGTATTAAACACTGAAGCTTTCTTT.

The J gene is TRBJ2-2, the V gene TRBV5-1; 7 bases are shared with TRBD1. Germline CDR1 and CDR2: SGHRS and YFSETQ. The CDR3 is 16 amino acids. The V and J ends lost 4 bases and 2 bases, in that order; junction bases with no gene match: 8. CDR3: CASSPRTGRNTGELFF. The CDR3 DNA reads TGCGCCAGCAGCCCGAGGACAGGCCGCAACACCGGGGAGCTGTTTTTT.

This clone was counted a few times. The J gene is TRBJ2-1, the V gene TRBV18; TRBD2 agrees at 7 bases. The CDR3 has 16 residues. Germline trimming cut 3 bases from V and 3 bases from J; bases unmatched to any gene: 8. The germline V gene encodes CDR1 KGHSH and CDR2 LQKENI. CDR3 nucleotide sequence: TGTGCCAGCTCACCTAGGGAGGGACCTCACTACAATGAGCAGTTCTTC. Its protein is CASSPREGPHYNEQFF.

This clone occurred once. V is TRBV11-2 and J is TRBJ2-7; D unclear. V was shortened by 0 bases and J by 0 bases, with 6 bases between the two germline ends. Germline values: CDR1 SGHAT, CDR2 FQNNGV. The length of the CDR3 is 14 residues. CDR3 nucleotide sequence: TGTGCCAGCAGCTTAGATGGAGACTCCTACGAGCAGTACTTC. Its translation is CASSLDGDSYEQYF.

The chain uses TRBV5-6 and TRBJ2-2; unclear D gene. Germline CDR1 SGHDT, CDR2 YYEEEE. This CDR3 is built from 14 residues. Trimming stripped 2 bases from V and 3 bases from J, with 8 bases between. Here the CDR3 DNA reads TGTGCCAGCAGCTTACAAGTTTACACCGGGGAGCTGTTTTTT. Translating gives CASSLQVYTGELFF.

The genes are TRBV7-2 and TRBJ1-1; the match to TRBD1 covers 7 bases. The CDR3 has 14 residues. The germline gives CDR1 SGHTA, CDR2 FQGNSA. The V gene end was trimmed by 0 bases and the J gene end by 4 bases; junction bases not matched to a gene: 2. The CDR3 DNA follows: TGTGCCAGCAGCTTAGCCGGGACAGCCACTGAAGCTTTCTTT. This sequence encodes CASSLAGTATEAFF. Combining the CDR3 with reference TRBV7-2 and TRBJ1-1 gives the whole variable domain GAGVSQSPSNKVTEKGKDVELRCDPISGHTALYWYRQSLGQGLEFLIYFQGNSAPDKSGLPSDRFSAERTGGSVSTLTIQRTQQEDSAVYLCASSLAGTATEAFFGQGTRLTVV.

This chain joins TRBV10-3 and TRBJ1-2, with 8 bases lining up with TRBD1. CDR1 is ENHRY and CDR2 is SYGVKD in the germline V gene. The CDR3 spans 13 residues. With V trimmed by 3 bases and J by 9 bases, 6 bases remained unmatched. CDR3 residues: CAISDGRGQSYTF. CDR3 in DNA: TGTGCCATCAGTGATGGCAGGGGGCAAAGCTACACCTTC.

The chain links TRBV7-9 to TRBJ2-7, with 9 bases aligning to TRBD2. The length of the CDR3 is 15 residues. Germline V lookup: CDR1 SEHNR, CDR2 FQNEAQ (reference sequence). Losses at the gene ends were 1 base for V and 3 bases for J; bases not matched to a gene: 4. The CDR3 loop reads CASSLVSGSSYEQYF. The CDR3, as DNA: TGTGCCAGCAGCTTAGTTAGCGGGAGTAGCTACGAGCAGTACTTC.

The count of this clone is one. This sample also contains other DNA sequences that code for the same CDR3. The chain is built from TRBV27 and TRBJ2-7; 10 nucleotides line up with TRBD1. CDR1 and CDR2 from the germline V gene are MNHEY and SMNVEV (reference sequence). With 6 bases clipped from V and 4 bases from J, the junction kept 3 bases outside the gene matches. This CDR3 region has 13 residues. In nucleotides, the CDR3 is TGTGCCAGCAGCCCGGGACAGGGGTACGAGCAGTACTTC. Protein: CASSPGQGYEQYF.

This clone was observed a handful of times. This chain links TRBV5-5 with TRBJ1-1; D may be TRBD1 (5 bases). Germline CDR1 is SGHKS and CDR2 is YYEKEE (reference sequence). Trimming took 5 bases from V and 6 from J, leaving 14 bases between them. This CDR3 region has 13 residues. CDR3 bases: TGTGCCAGCAGAGGACCCCCGGGGGCTGAAGCTTTCTTT. Its translation: CASRGPPGAEAFF.

The chain has TRBV5-4 and TRBJ1-5; 11 bases align to TRBD1. The CDR3 consists of 17 residues. Trimming cost V 4 bases and J 5 bases; bases outside gene matches: 11. CDR1 is SGHNT, CDR2 YYREEE, per germline (reference sequence). The CDR3 here is CASSHDGQGAPHQPQHF. For the CDR3, the DNA is TGTGCCAGCAGCCACGACGGACAGGGGGCTCCACATCAGCCCCAGCATTTT.